This section outlines one TCR beta chain sequence together with its context. The sample holds many counts of this clonotype. It has no known antigen specificity. Base quality data are lacking; no much larger clone is found one base away. The data belong to a study of tumor and adjacent non-tumor tissue in lung cancer (dated by TCRdb to 2016 to 2018). About the full investigation: The cohort included roughly 11 adenocarcinoma, a couple of squamous cell carcinoma and 1 small cell lung cancer patients. Bulk TCRbeta repertoires were compared between lung tumor tissue and matched distant non-tumor lung tissue obtained from fewer than 18 lung cancer patients. More than 25 paired specimens, one tumor and one normal lung sample per patient, were profiled by TCRbeta CDR3 sequencing. The roughly 15 patients were aged about 31 to 76 years, included 10 men and 5 women, and had TNM stage I to III disease. Sequencing produced more than 100,000,000 productive TCRbeta reads in total, an average of approximately 4.5 million reads per sample. On the study overall, not on this receptor specifically: The cohort had only around 14 patients, and the authors noted that larger samples and more detailed clinical data are needed. Neither the sequencing platform nor unique molecular identifiers are mentioned in the methods. Significantly higher TCR diversity was found in younger patients, and higher tumor TCR diversity was associated with shorter overall and disease-free survival. Peripheral blood was not sequenced, so blood TCRbeta repertoires were not examined in the lung cancer patients of the study. The top 100 clones accounted for a significantly larger cumulative portion of the repertoire in normal lung than in tumor tissue. Tumor tissue showed significantly higher TCR diversity (inverse Simpson) than normal lung tissue, at around 450 vs 150 (P = 0.0075, Mann-Whitney U test).

Bulk unsorted tissue served as the source for RNA extraction, and RNA quality was assessed using a NanoDrop ND-1000 and an Agilent 2100. All donors had newly diagnosed lung cancer, had not received prior chemotherapy, and were admitted for thoracic surgery in China between August and November 2014. Patients who had received previous radiotherapy or chemotherapy, or who had another concurrent cancer, were excluded from the study. Pieces of surgical tissue measuring 1-2 cm3 were kept in RNAlater solution and held at -80 degrees C until needed. Libraries came from multiplex PCR. Sequencing relied on an Illumina HiSeq 2500. TCRbeta libraries were constructed through three rounds of nested PCR with primers (Table S4) according to protocols modified from ARM-PCR. Before sequencing, PCR products of 200-500 bp were excised from the gel and purified with the QIAquick gel extraction kit. From the authors' description of their analysis: Trimmomatic was used to clean the reads, FLASH was used to merge the reads into complete CDR3 sequences, and MiTCR was used to assign the reads to V(D)J germline segments. Clonal diversity was computed as the inverse Simpson's index with VDJtools. Productive reads were defined as in-frame sequences without a premature stop codon. TCRdb handled the public reads itself, with Q25 trimming in fastp and clone calling in MiXCR, and kept productive beta chains. Each entry merges the rows of one CDR3 protein and shows their most common DNA and genes. TCRdb, not the original authors, processed these V and J calls. Counted in this sample were under 150,000 distinct CDR3 sequences; around 67% of them appeared once. The top ten clones comprise around a sixth of the sample.

Including cysteine and phenylalanine, the CDR3 has 15 amino acids. CDR3 DNA only is kept here, 45 bases in frame from base 1. Deletion took 4 bases off V and 2 bases off J, with a span of 12 bases between the germline ends. Based on the germline V gene (reference sequence), the CDR1 and CDR2 sequences are SGHNT and YYREEE. The origin of this receptor is a man aged 60 to 75 with small cell lung cancer. Here the chain combines TRBV5-4 and TRBJ2-2, and perhaps TRBD1 as D gene, on 6 matching bases. The sample was lung tumor tissue. The CDR3 sequence is CASSNRVLNTGELFF. The DNA sequence is as follows: TGTGCCAGCAGCAACAGGGTACTTAACACCGGGGAGCTGTTTTTT. Here the CDR3 is joined to the reference TRBV5-4 and TRBJ2-2 genes, and the full variable domain is: ETGVTQSPTHLIKTRGQQVTLRCSSQSGHNTVSWYQQALGQGPQFIFQYYREEENGRGNFPPRFSGLQFPNYSSELNVNALELDDSALYLCASSNRVLNTGELFFGEGSRLTVL.